These T cell receptor beta chains were read from a single sample in a study of cytomegalovirus exposure and HLA in healthy donors. Generated by immunoSEQ multiplex PCR, the TCRdb table keeps only in-frame clones and is missing some. The sample includes under 150,000 clones, 73% of them seen just once. Sequencing input: PBMCs. The receptor set was obtained from a woman aged 35 to 49 in good health and CMV-seronegative. Each CDR3 is given without its conserved first and last residue. Fields, in order: clone size, V gene, CDR3 protein. Some rows have no size entry. The others give once, few or many, or a class for an expanded clone.

.,TRBV5-4,ASSSLAGGEGNEQF
.,TRBV4-3,ASSQALRDSPPETQY
.,TRBV10-3,AISEAASLSQIRLY
.,TRBV9,ASSAHSTAPETQY
.,TRBV29-1,SVAKGGGAGETQY
.,TRBV19,ASNRRNTEAF
.,TRBV7-8,ASSLDRGIYNEQF
.,TRBV5-6,ASSLLGGSATGELF
.,TRBV5-4,ASRGSGLNTEAF
.,TRBV4-1,ASSQEIWLRDLITGELF
few,TRBV29-1,SVEWTASEQF
.,TRBV5-1,ASSLVRGEAF
.,TRBV4-1,ASSQVERGREETQY
.,TRBV7-2,ASSLARESDTQY
.,TRBV5-8,ASSLVWGTASMVNEQF
few,TRBV5-6,ASSLVLSLAGANVLT
.,TRBV13,ASSLEQAGELF
.,TRBV28,ASSPPGQDNYGYT
.,TRBV7-2,ASSFGGRKAF
.,TRBV4-2,ASSQDGPASSGNTIY
.,TRBV5-1,EPTASSYNEQF
.,TRBV18,ASSATGANTEAF
.,TRBV6-5,ASSYPDGQHYGYT
.,TRBV6-5,ASSYPGADTQY